The 10 T cell receptor beta chains below all came from one sample that was sequenced in a study of T cell responses to AZD1222 COVID-19 vaccine. Here immunoSEQ multiplex PCR was the method, and the copy in TCRdb shows in-frame clones only, minus some. The sample lists about 53,000 clones, 80% to 90% occurring once. This material consisted of peripheral blood, taken 28 days after the second AZD1222 dose. Receptor source: an adult who received the AZD1222 COVID-19 vaccine.

V usage is TRBV27 and J usage is TRBJ1-2; 7 bases are a match to TRBD1. The germline CDR1 and CDR2 sequences are MNHEY and SMNVEV (reference sequence). With 5 bases clipped from V and 4 bases from J, the junction kept 7 bases outside the gene matches. CDR3 length equals 14 residues. CDR3 sequence reads: CASSPGQATYGYTF. The DNA of the CDR3 is TGTGCCAGCAGTCCTGGACAGGCTACCTATGGCTACACCTTC.

For the CDR3, the DNA is TGTGCCAGCAGCCCCGATGGGCCGACTGAAGCTTTCTTT. It translates to CASSPDGPTEAFF. This rearrangement joins TRBV3-1 (or the pseudogene TRBV3-2) to TRBJ1-1; D call uncertain. CDR1 LGHDT and CDR2 YNNKEL come from the germline V gene (reference sequence). CDR3 size: 13 residues. Between the trimmed V and J ends, which lost 4 bases and 5 bases, there was a span of 11 bases.

This clone was seen only once. The chain couples TRBV10-3 to TRBJ1-1; 8 bases align to TRBD1. The trim removed 6 bases at V and 1 base at J, leaving 1 base unmatched. The CDR3 loop spans 13 amino acids. Germline assignment: CDR1 ENHRY and CDR2 SYGVKD. The CDR3 DNA reads as TGTGCCATCAGGGACAGGGAGAACACTGAAGCTTTCTTT. This sequence encodes CAIRDRENTEAFF.

V gene TRBV6-9 combines with J gene TRBJ2-6; TRBD1 aligns across 8 bases. CDR1 is MNHGY and CDR2 is SVAAGI in the germline V gene. The V gene end was trimmed by 0 bases and the J gene end by 0 bases; junction bases not matched to a gene: 7. The CDR3 is 19 amino acids. The CDR3 DNA reads as TGTGCCAGCAGTTATTCTGGCAGGGGGCTCGGCTCTGGGGCCAACGTCCTGACTTTC. Translation: CASSYSGRGLGSGANVLTF.

The chain is built from TRBV24-1 and TRBJ2-1, with 8 bases matching TRBD1. Losses at the gene ends were 4 bases for V and 3 bases for J; bases not matched to a gene: 7. The CDR3 is 16 amino acids. Germline CDR1 and CDR2: KGHDR and SFDVKD. The CDR3: CATSESGTGRYNEQFF. The CDR3 coding sequence is TGTGCCACCAGTGAGTCCGGGACAGGCCGCTACAATGAGCAGTTCTTC.

The chain recombines TRBV11-2 with TRBJ2-1; 10 positions agree with TRBD2. CDR3 length: 16 amino acids. V trimming: 4 bases; J trimming: 9 bases; junction bases outside the gene matches: 12. The germline V gene has CDR1 SGHAT and CDR2 FQNNGV. CDR3 sequence reads: CASSYTRTSGYGEQFF. The CDR3 nucleotides are TGTGCCAGCAGCTACACGAGGACTAGCGGTTACGGTGAGCAGTTCTTC.

The rearrangement joins TRBV7-8 to TRBJ2-1; 12 positions agree with TRBD2. CDR1 SGHVS and CDR2 FQNEAQ come from the germline V gene. This CDR3 is 16 amino acids long. V lost 2 bases to trimming and J lost 7 bases; unmatched junction nucleotides: 6. CDR3 loop: CASSLPRLAGGNEQFF. The CDR3, as DNA: TGTGCCAGCAGCTTACCCCGGCTAGCGGGAGGGAATGAGCAGTTCTTC.

This chain uses TRBV7-2 with TRBJ2-5; 15 nucleotides align to TRBD2. CDR1 SGHTA and CDR2 FQGNSA come from the germline V gene. J lost 2 bases, V lost 0 bases, and 1 base had no gene match. CDR3 length equals 17 residues. In DNA form, the CDR3 reads TGTGCCAGCAGCTTAGCCGGACTAGCGGGAGGGCAAGAGACCCAGTACTTC. It is translated as CASSLAGLAGGQETQYF.

The chain has TRBV6-5 and TRBJ1-3; 9 bases map to TRBD1. This CDR3 spans 15 amino acids. V lost 6 bases and J lost 0; bases outside the gene matches: 3. CDR1 is MNHEY, CDR2 SVGAGI, per germline. CDR3 loop: CASRDRGYSGNTIYF. For the CDR3, the DNA is TGTGCCAGCAGAGACAGGGGGTACTCTGGAAACACCATATATTTT.

This rearrangement joins TRBV2 to TRBJ2-1, with a possible D match to TRBD2 (5 bases). This CDR3 spans 15 amino acids. Trimming cost V 4 bases and J 7 bases, with 17 bases left between them. From germline, CDR1 is SNHLY and CDR2 FYNNEI. The CDR3 region is CASSVSPSRSNEQFF. The DNA of the CDR3 is TGTGCCAGCAGTGTGTCTCCTAGCCGCTCGAATGAGCAGTTCTTC.